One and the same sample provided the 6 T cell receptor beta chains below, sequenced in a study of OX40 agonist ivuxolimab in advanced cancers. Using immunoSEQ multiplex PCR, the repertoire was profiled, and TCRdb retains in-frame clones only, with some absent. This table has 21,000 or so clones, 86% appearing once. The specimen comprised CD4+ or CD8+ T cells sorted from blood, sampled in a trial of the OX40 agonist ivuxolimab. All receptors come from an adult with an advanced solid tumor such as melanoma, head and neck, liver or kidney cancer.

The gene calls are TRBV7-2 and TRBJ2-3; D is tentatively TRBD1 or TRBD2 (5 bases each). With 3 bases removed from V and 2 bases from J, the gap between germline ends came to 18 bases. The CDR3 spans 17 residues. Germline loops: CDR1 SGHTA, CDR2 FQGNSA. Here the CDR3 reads CASSFVWGNDFTDTQYF. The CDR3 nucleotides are TGTGCCAGCAGCTTTGTGTGGGGGAACGATTTCACAGATACGCAGTATTTT. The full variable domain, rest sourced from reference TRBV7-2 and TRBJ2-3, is GAGVSQSPSNKVTEKGKDVELRCDPISGHTALYWYRQSLGQGLEFLIYFQGNSAPDKSGLPSDRFSAERTGGSVSTLTIQRTQQEDSAVYLCASSFVWGNDFTDTQYFGPGTRLTVL.

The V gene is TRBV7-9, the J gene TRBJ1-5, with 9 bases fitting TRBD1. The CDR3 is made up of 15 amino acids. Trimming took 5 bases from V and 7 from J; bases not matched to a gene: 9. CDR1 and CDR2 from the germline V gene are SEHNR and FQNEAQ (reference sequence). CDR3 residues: CASSPLTGGRQPQHF. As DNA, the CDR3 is TGTGCCAGCAGCCCTTTAACAGGGGGCCGGCAGCCCCAGCATTTT.

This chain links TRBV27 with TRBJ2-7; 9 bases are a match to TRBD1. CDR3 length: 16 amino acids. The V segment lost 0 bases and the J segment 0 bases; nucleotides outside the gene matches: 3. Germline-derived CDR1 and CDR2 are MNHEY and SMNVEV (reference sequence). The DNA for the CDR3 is TGTGCCAGCAGTTTATCGTGGGACAGGGACTCCTACGAGCAGTACTTC. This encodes CASSLSWDRDSYEQYF.

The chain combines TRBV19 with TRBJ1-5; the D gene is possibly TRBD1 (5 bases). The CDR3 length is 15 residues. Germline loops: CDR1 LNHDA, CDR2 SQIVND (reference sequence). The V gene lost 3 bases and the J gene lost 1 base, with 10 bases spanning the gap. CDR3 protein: CASSITGWSNQPQHF. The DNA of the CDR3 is TGTGCCAGTAGTATCACAGGTTGGAGCAATCAGCCCCAGCATTTT. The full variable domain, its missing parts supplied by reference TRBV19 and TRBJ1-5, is DGGITQSPKYLFRKEGQNVTLSCEQNLNHDAMYWYRQDPGQGLRLIYYSQIVNDFQKGDIAEGYSVSREKKESFPLTVTSAQKNPTAFYLCASSITGWSNQPQHFGDGTRLSIL.

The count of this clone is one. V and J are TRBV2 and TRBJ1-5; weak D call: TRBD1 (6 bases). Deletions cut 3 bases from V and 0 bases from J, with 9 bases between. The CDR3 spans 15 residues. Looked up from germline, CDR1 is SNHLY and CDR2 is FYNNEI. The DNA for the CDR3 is TGTGCCAGCAGTGAGTGGACAGATAGCAATCAGCCCCAGCATTTT. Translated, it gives CASSEWTDSNQPQHF.

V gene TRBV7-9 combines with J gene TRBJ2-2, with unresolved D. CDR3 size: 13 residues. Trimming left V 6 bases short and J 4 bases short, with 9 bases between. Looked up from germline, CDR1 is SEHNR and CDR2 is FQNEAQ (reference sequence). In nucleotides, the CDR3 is TGTGCCAGCAGGATCCAAGGCACCGGGGAGCTGTTTTTT. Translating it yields CASRIQGTGELFF.